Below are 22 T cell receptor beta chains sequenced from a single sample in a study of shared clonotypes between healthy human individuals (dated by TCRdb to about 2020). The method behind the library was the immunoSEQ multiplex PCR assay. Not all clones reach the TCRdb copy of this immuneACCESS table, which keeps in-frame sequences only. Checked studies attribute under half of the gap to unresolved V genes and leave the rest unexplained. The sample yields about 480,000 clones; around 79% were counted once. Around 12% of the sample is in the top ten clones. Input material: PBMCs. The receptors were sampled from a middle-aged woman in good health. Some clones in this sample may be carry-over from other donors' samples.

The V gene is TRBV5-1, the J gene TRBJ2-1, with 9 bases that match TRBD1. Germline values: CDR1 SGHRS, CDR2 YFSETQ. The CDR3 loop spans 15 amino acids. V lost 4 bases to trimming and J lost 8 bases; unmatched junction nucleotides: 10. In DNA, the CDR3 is TGCGCCAGCAGCGTGCCGGGACAGGGATGGGATGAGCAGTTCTTC. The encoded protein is CASSVPGQGWDEQFF.

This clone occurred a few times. Here the CDR3 reads CASGDNEAFF. The DNA for the CDR3 is TGTGCCAGCGGGGACAATGAAGCTTTCTTT. This chain connects TRBV7-9 to TRBJ1-1, with D perhaps TRBD1 (6 bases). CDR1 and CDR2 from the germline V gene are SEHNR and FQNEAQ (reference sequence). The CDR3 consists of 10 residues. V gave up 8 bases and J gave up 7 bases, with 8 bases separating them.

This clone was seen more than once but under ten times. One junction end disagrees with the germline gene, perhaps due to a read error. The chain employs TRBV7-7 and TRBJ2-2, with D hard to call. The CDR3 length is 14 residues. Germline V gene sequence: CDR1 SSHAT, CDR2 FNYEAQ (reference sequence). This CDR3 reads CASSRDMNTGELFF. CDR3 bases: TGTGCTAGCAGCCGAGACATGAACACCGGGGAGCTGTTTTTT.

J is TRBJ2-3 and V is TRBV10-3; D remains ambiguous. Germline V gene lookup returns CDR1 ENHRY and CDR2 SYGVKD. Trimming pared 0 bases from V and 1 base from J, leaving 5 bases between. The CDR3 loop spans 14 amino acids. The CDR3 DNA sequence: TGTGCCATCAGTGAGTCGACTGGCACAGATACGCAGTATTTT. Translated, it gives CAISESTGTDTQYF.

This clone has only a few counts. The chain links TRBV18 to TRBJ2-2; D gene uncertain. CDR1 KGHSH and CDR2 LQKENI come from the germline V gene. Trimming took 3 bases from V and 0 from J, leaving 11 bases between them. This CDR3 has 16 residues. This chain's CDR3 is CASSPRKASNTGELFF. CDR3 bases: TGTGCCAGCTCACCGAGGAAAGCGTCGAACACCGGGGAGCTGTTTTTT.

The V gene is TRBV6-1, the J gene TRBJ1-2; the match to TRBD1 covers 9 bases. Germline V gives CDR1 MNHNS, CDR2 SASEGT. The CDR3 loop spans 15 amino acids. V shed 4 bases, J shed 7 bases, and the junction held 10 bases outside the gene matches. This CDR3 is CASSGDREAVGGYTF. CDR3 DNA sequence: TGTGCCAGCAGTGGGGACAGGGAAGCAGTGGGTGGCTACACCTTC.

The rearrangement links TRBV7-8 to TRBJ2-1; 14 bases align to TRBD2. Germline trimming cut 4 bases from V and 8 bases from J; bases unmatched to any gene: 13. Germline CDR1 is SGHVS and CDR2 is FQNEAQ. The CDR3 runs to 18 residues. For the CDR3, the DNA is TGTGCCAGCAGCTCAAGTGAGATGACTAGCGGGAGGGTATATGAGCAGTTCTTC. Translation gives CASSSSEMTSGRVYEQFF.

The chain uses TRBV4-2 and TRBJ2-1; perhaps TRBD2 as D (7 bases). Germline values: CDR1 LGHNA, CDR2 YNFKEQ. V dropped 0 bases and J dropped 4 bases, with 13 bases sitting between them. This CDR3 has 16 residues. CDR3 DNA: TGTGCCAGCAGCCAAGAACCAGCGGGACAATACAATGAGCAGTTCTTC. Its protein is CASSQEPAGQYNEQFF.

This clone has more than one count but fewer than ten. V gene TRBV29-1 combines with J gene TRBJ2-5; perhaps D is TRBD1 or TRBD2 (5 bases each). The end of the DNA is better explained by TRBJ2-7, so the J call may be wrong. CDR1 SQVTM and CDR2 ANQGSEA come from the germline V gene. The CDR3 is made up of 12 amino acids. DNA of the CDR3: TGCAGCGTCCGGGACGGAACCTACGAGCAGTACTTC. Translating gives CSVRDGTYEQYF.

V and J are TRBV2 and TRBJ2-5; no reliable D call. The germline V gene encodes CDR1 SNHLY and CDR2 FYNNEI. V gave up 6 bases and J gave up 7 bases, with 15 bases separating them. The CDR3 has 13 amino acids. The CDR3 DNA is TGTGCCAGCAGCCCCCCTCGAGATTGGACCCAGTACTTC. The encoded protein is CASSPPRDWTQYF. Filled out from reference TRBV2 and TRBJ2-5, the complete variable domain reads EPEVTQTPSHQVTQMGQEVILRCVPISNHLYFYWYRQILGQKVEFLVSFYNNEISEKSEIFDDQFSVERPDGSNFTLKIRSTKLEDSAMYFCASSPPRDWTQYFGPGTRLLVL.

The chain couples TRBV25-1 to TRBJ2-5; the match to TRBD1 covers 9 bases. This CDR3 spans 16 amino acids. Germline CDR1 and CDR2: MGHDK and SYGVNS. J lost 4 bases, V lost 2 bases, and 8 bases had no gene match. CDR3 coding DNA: TGTGCCAGCAGTGAACCCGGACAGGGGTCAATAGAGACCCAGTACTTC. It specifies CASSEPGQGSIETQYF.

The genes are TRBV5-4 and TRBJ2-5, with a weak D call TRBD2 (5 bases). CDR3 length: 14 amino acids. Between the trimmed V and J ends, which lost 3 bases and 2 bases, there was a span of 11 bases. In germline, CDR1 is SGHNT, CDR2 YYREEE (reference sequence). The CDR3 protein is CASSSWAGQETQYF. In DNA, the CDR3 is TGTGCCAGCAGCTCCTGGGCGGGTCAAGAGACCCAGTACTTC.

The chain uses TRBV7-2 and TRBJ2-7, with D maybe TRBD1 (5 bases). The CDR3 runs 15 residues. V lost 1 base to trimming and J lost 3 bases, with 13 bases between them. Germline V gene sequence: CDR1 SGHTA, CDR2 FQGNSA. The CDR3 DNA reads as TGTGCCAGCAGCTTAGGGGGCGGAACAGACTACGAGCAGTACTTC. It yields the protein CASSLGGGTDYEQYF.

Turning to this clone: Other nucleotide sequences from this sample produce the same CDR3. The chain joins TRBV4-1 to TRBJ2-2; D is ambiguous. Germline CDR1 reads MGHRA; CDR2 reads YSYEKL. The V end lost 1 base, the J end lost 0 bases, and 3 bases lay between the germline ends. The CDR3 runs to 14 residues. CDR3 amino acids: CASSQGPNTGELFF. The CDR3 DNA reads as TGCGCCAGCAGCCAAGGGCCGAACACCGGGGAGCTGTTTTTT.

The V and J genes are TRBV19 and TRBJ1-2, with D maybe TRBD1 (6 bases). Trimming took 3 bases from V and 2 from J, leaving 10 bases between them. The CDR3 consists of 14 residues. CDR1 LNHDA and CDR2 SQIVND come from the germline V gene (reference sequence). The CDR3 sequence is CASSIAGQNYGYTF. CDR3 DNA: TGTGCCAGTAGTATTGCGGGACAAAACTATGGCTACACCTTC.

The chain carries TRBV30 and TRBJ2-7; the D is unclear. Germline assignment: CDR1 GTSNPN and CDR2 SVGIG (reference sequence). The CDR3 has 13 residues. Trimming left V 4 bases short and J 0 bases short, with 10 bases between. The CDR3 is CAWMPGSSYEQYF. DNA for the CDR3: TGTGCCTGGATGCCAGGCAGCTCCTACGAGCAGTACTTC.

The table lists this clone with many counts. This chain's CDR3 is CSTRDGLHADTQYF. CDR3 coding DNA: TGCAGCACCCGGGACGGATTACATGCCGATACGCAGTATTTT. The gene calls are TRBV29-1 and TRBJ2-3, with D possibly called TRBD1 or TRBD2 (5 bases each). V lost 8 bases, J lost 6 bases, and 21 bases lay in between. CDR1 is SQVTM and CDR2 is ANQGSEA in the germline V gene. This CDR3 is 14 amino acids long.

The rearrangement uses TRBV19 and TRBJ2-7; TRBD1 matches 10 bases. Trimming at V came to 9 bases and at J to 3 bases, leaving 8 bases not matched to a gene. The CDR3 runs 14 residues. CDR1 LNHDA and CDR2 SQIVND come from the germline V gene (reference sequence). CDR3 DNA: TGTGCCAGCCGCGGGACAGGGGATGGCTACGAGCAGTACTTC. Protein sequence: CASRGTGDGYEQYF.

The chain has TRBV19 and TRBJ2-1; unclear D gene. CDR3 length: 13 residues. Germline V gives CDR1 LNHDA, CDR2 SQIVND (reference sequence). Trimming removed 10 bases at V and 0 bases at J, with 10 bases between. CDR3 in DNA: TGTGCCACCCGATTTAGCTCCTACAATGAGCAGTTCTTC. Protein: CATRFSSYNEQFF.

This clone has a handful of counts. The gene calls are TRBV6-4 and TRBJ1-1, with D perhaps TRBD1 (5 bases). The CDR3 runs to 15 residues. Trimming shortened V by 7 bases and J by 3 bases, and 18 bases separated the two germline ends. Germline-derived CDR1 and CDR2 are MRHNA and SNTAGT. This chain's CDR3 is CASTGSENGDTEAFF. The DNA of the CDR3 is TGTGCCAGCACAGGGTCAGAAAATGGGGACACTGAAGCTTTCTTT.

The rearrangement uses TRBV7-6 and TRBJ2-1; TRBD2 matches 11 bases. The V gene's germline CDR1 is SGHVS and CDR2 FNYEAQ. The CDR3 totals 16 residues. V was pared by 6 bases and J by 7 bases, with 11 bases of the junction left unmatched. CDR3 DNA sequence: TGTGCCAGCAGAAATAGCGGGAGGGCCCGCCCGAATGAGCAGTTCTTC. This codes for CASRNSGRARPNEQFF.

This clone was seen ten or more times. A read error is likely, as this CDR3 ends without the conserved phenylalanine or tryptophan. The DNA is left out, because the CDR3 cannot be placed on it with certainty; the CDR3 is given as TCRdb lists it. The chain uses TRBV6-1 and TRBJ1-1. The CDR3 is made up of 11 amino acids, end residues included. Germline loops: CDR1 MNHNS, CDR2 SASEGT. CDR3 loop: CASSDFGTGHL.